This TCR beta chain was recovered during a study of T-cell reconstitution after alpha-beta-depleted transplantation in children. Findings of the study overall: The origin of alpha-beta T cells about two months after transplant was reportedly several hundred expanded graft clones. For some patients, TCRbeta diversity was high at day 60 because of recipient T cells and thymic progenitors that survived. T-cell counts and diversity at one year post-transplant came mainly from newly produced T cells.

Library preparation (for TCRbeta) was performed with unique molecular identifiers. TCRdb itself ran the PCR reads through MiXCR, one entry per CDR3 protein. The table shows 100,000 to 150,000 distinct CDR3 sequences, with 23% occurring only once. For this clonotype: What it binds is not known.

Germline V gene data show CDR1 as KGHSH and CDR2 as LQKENI. The trim removed 0 bases at V and 0 bases at J, leaving 3 bases unmatched. There are 17 residues in the CDR3. The TCR sequence derives from a male patient between 2 and 9 years old who had a stem cell transplant for chronic granulomatous disease, so the T cells may come from the graft donor. The chain uses TRBV18 and TRBJ2-2, with 8 nucleotides matching TRBD2. The sequencing here drew on PBMCs, mostly from graft donor cells, taken 180 days after TCRalphabeta/CD19-depleted stem cell transplant. The CDR3: CASSPPYGRANTGELFF. CDR3 in DNA: TGTGCCAGCTCACCACCGTACGGGAGGGCGAACACCGGGGAGCTGTTTTTT.